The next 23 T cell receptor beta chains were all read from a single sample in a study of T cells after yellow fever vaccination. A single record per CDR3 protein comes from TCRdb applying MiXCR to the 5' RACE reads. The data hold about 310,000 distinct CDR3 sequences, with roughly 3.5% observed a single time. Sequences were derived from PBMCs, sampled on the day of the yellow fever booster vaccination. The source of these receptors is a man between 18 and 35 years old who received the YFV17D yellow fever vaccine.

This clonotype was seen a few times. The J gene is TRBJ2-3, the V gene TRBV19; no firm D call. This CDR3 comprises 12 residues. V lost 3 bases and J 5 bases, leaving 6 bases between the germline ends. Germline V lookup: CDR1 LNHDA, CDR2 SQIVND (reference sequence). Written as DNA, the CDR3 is TGTGCCAGTAGTATTTGGCAAGATACGCAGTATTTT. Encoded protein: CASSIWQDTQYF.

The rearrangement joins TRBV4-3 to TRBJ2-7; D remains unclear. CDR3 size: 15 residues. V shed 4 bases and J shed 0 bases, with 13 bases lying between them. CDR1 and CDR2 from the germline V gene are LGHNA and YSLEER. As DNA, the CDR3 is TGCGCCAGCAGCCGAAGCAGGCCGAACTCCTACGAGCAGTACTTC. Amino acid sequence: CASSRSRPNSYEQYF.

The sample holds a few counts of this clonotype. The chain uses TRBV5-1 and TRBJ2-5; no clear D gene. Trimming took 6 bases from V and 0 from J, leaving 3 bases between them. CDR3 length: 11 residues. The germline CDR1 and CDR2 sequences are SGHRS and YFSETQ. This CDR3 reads CASTNQETQYF. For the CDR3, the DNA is TGCGCCAGCACAAACCAAGAGACCCAGTACTTC.

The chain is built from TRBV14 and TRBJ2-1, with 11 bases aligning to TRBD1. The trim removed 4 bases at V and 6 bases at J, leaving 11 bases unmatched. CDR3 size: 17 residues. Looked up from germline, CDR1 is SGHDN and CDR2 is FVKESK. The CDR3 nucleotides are TGTGCCAGCAGCCGCAGGGACAGGGGGGACTACAGCAATGAGCAGTTCTTC. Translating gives CASSRRDRGDYSNEQFF.

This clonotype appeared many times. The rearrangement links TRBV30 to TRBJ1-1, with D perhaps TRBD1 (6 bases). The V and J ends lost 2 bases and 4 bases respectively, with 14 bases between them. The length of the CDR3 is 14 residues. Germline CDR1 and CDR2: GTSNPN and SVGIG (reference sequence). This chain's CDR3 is CAWSLLDRVTEAFF. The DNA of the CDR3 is TGTGCCTGGAGTCTACTGGACAGAGTCACTGAAGCTTTCTTT. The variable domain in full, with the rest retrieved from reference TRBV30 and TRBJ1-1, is SQTIHQWPATLVQPVGSPLSLECTVEGTSNPNLYWYRQAAGRGLQLLFYSVGIGQISSEVPQNLSASRPQDRQFILSSKKLLLSDSGFYLCAWSLLDRVTEAFFGQGTRLTVV.

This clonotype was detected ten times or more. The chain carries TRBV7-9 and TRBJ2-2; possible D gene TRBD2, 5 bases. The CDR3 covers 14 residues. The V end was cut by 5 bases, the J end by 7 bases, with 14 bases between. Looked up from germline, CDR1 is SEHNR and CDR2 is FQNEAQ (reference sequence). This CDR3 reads CASSPLTGIGELFF. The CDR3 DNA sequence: TGTGCCAGCAGCCCGCTTACGGGAATCGGGGAGCTGTTTTTT.

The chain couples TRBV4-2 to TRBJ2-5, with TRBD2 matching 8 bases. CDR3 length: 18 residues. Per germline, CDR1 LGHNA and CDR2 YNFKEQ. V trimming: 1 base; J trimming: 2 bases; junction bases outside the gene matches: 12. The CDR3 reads CASSQGGMSGGWQETQYF. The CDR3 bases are TGTGCCAGCAGCCAAGGCGGGATGTCGGGGGGGTGGCAAGAGACCCAGTACTTC.

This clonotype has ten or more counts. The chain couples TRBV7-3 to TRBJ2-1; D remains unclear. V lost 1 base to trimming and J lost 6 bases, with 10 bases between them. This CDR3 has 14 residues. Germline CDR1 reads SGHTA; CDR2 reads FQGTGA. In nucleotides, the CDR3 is TGTGCCAGCAGCTTAAGCGGCGGAGTCAATGAGCAGTTCTTC. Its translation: CASSLSGGVNEQFF. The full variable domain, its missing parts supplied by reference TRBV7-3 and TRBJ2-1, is GAGVSQTPSNKVTEKGKYVELRCDPISGHTALYWYRQSLGQGPEFLIYFQGTGAADDSGLPNDRFFAVRPEGSVSTLKIQRTERGDSAVYLCASSLSGGVNEQFFGPGTRLTVL.

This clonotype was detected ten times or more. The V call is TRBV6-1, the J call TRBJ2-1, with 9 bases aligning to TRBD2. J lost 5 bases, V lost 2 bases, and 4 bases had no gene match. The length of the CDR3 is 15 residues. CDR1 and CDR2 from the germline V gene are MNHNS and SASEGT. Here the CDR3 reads CASSEQRGVNNEQFF. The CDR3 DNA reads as TGTGCCAGCAGTGAACAGCGGGGGGTTAACAATGAGCAGTTCTTC.

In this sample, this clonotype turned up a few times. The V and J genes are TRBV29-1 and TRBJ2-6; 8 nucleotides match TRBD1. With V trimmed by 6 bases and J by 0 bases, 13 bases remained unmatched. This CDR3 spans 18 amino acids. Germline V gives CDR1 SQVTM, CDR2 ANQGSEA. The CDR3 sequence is CSVNLSGTGYSGANVLTF. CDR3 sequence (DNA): TGCAGCGTCAATCTTTCCGGGACAGGATACTCTGGGGCCAACGTCCTGACTTTC.

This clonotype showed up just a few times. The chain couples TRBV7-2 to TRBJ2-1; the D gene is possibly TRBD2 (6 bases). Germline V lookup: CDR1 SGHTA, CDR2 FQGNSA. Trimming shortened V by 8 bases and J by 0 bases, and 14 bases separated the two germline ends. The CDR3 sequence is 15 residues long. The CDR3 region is CASASGTVSYNEQFF. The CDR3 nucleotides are TGTGCCAGCGCCAGTGGGACTGTCTCCTACAATGAGCAGTTCTTC.

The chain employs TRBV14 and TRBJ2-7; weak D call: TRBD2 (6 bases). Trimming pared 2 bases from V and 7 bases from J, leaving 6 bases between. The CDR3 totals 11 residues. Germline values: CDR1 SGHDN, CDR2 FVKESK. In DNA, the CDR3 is TGTGCCAGCAGCCAAAGCGGGGAGCAGTACTTC. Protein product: CASSQSGEQYF.

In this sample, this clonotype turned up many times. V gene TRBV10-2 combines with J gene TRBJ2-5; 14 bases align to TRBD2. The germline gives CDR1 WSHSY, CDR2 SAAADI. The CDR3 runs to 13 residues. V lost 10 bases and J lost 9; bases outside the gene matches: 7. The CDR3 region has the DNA TGCGCCACAGGACTAGCGGGGGGAATGGCCCAGTACTTC. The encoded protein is CATGLAGGMAQYF.

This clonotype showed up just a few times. The CDR3 loop reads CASSSIFPEAFF. CDR3 coding DNA: TGTGCCAGCAGTTCCATCTTTCCTGAAGCTTTCTTT. The rearrangement uses TRBV6-6 and TRBJ1-1, with D hard to call. Trimming removed 4 bases at V and 6 bases at J, with 9 bases between. Germline CDR1 MNHNY, CDR2 SVGAGI (reference sequence). This CDR3 contains 12 residues.

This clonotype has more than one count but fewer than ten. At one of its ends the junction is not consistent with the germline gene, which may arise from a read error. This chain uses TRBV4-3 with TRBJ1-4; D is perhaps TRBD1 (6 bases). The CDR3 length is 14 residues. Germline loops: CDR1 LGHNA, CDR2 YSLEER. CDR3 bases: TGCGCCAGCAGCCAAGAACGAAGGGGGGAAAGACTGTTTTTT. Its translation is CASSQERRGERLFF.

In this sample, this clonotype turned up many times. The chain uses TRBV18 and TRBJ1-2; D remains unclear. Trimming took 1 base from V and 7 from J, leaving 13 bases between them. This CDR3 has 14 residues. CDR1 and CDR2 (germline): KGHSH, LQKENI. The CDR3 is CASSPLGQESGYTF. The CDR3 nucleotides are TGTGCCAGCTCACCACTCGGCCAGGAGAGTGGCTACACCTTC.

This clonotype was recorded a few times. Here the CDR3 reads CASSSRAYPSDTQYF. The CDR3 nucleotides are TGCGCCAGCAGCTCCCGGGCCTACCCCTCAGATACGCAGTATTTT. V and J are TRBV4-3 and TRBJ2-3; unclear D gene. V dropped 5 bases and J dropped 4 bases, with 16 bases sitting between them. The CDR3 loop spans 15 amino acids. Germline lookup yields CDR1 LGHNA and CDR2 YSLEER.

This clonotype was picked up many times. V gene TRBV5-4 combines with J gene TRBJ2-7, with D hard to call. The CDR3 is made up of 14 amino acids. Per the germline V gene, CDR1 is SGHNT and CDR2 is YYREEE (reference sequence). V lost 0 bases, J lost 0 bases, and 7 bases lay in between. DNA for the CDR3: TGTGCCAGCAGCTTGGGCCCTAGCTCCTACGAGCAGTACGTC. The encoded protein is CASSLGPSSYEQYV.

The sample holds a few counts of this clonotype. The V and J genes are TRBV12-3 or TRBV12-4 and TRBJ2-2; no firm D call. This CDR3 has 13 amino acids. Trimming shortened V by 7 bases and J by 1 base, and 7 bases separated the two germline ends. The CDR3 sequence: CASTIKNTGELFF. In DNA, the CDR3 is TGTGCCAGCACCATCAAGAACACCGGGGAGCTGTTTTTT.

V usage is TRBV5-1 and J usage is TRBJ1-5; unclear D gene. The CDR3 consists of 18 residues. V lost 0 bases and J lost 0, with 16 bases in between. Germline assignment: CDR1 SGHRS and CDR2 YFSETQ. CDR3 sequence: CASSLEPRRPYSNQPQHF. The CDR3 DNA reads TGCGCCAGCAGCTTGGAGCCCCGCCGGCCCTATAGCAATCAGCCCCAGCATTTT.

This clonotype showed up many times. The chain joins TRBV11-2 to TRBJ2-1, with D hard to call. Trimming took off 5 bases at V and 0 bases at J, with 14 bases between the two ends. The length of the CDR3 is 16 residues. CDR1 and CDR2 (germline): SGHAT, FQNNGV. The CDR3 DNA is TGTGCCAGCAGCCTCTTTCGGGTTAGCTCCTACAATGAGCAGTTCTTC. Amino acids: CASSLFRVSSYNEQFF.

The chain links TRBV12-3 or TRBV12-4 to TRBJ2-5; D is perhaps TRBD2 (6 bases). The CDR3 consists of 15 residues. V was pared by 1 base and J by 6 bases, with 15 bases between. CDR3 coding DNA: TGTGCCAGCAGTTTAGTGGTGGAGGGAACAAAGACCCAGTACTTC. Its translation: CASSLVVEGTKTQYF.

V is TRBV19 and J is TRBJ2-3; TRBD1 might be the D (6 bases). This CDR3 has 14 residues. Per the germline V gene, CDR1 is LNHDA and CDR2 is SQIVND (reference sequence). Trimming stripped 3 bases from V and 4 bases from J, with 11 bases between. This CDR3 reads CASSIGRGPDTQYF. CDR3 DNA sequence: TGTGCCAGTAGTATCGGCAGGGGACCAGATACGCAGTATTTT.